A single count supports the clone carrying this TCR beta chain. These data are taken from a study of blood T cell repertoires in COVID-19. Turning to the study itself: Italy, Spain and the United States were the sources of the convalescent and acute COVID-19 samples. Sample material is recorded as cDNA or gDNA derived from T cells, B-cell-depleted T cells, or PBMCs.

Enrolled during active infection, Seattle patients were then followed longitudinally. Germline CDR1 LGHDT, CDR2 YNNKEL (reference sequence). CDR3 size: 12 residues. Trimming took off 1 base at V and 7 bases at J, with 8 bases between the two ends. In the original workflow: Estimates of nucleated cell counts were drawn from the amplification of reference gene primers. The assay was immunoSEQ multiplex PCR, and TCRdb's table has in-frame clones only and misses some. V, J and clone size are those of that table, while D and trimming were read from the DNA. The sample includes a few hundred thousand clones, roughly 88% of them seen just once.

Sequencing was done on a sample of peripheral blood. The receptor was isolated from a human donor with COVID-19, enrolled during active disease. The donor label of this sample is uncertain. The rearrangement links TRBV3-1 (or the pseudogene TRBV3-2) to TRBJ2-7; D not resolved. CDR3 amino acids: CASSQGPLEQYF. The CDR3 DNA reads TGTGCCAGCAGCCAAGGGCCGTTAGAGCAGTACTTC.